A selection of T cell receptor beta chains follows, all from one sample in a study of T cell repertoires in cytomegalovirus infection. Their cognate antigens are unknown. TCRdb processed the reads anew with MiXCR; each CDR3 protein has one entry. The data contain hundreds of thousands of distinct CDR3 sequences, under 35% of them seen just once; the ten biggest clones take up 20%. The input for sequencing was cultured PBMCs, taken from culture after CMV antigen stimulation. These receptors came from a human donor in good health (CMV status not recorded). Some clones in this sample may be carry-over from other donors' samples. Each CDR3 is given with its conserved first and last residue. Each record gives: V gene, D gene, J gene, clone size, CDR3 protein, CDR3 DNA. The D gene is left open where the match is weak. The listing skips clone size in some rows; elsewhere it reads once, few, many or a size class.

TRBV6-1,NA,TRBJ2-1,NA,CASSRGQYNEQFF,TGTGCCAGCAGTCGGGGCCAATACAATGAGCAGTTCTTC
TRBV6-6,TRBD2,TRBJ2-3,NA,CASSYPKGRGGADTQYF,TGTGCCAGCAGTTACCCAAAAGGGCGCGGGGGGGCAGATACGCAGTATTTT
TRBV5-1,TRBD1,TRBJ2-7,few,CASRRGQGESSYEQYF,TGCGCCAGCAGGAGGGGACAGGGGGAAAGCTCCTACGAGCAGTACTTC
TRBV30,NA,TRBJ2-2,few,CAWSRGTGELFF,TGTGCCTGGAGCAGGGGCACCGGGGAGCTGTTTTTT
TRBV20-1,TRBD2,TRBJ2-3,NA,CSARERLAGGPRRDTQYF,TGCAGTGCTAGAGAAAGACTAGCGGGAGGGCCTCGGAGAGATACGCAGTATTTT
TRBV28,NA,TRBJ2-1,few,CASNSDRYNEQFF,TGTGCCAGCAACAGCGACAGATACAATGAGCAGTTCTTC
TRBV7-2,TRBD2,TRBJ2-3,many,CASSLGGGGVDTQYF,TGTGCCAGCAGCTTGGGGGGCGGGGGGGTCGATACGCAGTATTTT
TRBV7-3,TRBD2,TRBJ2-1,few,CASSLAPSGTGRGGGEQFF,TGTGCCAGCAGCCTGGCGCCTAGCGGAACCGGCCGAGGAGGCGGTGAGCAGTTCTTC
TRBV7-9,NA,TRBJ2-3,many,CASSFVWWTETKTDTQYF,TGTGCCAGCAGCTTCGTATGGTGGACAGAGACTAAAACAGATACGCAGTATTTT
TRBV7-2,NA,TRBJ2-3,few,CASSLRTVDTQYF,TGTGCCAGCAGCTTACGGACGGTAGATACGCAGTATTTT
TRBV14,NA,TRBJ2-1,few,CASSPLLGAYNEQFF,TGTGCCAGCAGCCCACTATTGGGGGCCTACAATGAGCAGTTCTTC
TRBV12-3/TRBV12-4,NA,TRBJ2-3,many,CASSLSRVTDTQYF,TGTGCCAGCAGCCTTTCGCGAGTGACAGATACGCAGTATTTT
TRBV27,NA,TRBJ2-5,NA,CASSMDTQETQYF,TGTGCCAGCAGTATGGACACCCAAGAGACCCAGTACTTC
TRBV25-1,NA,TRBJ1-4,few,CASSESEGVDNEKLFF,TGTGCCAGCAGTGAATCGGAAGGTGTGGATAATGAAAAACTGTTTTTT
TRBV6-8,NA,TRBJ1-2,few,CASSPTGVNYGYTF,TGTGCCAGCAGTCCGACAGGAGTAAACTATGGCTACACCTTC
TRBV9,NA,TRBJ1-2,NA,CASSPTSEGLGYGYTF,TGTGCCAGCAGCCCCACGAGTGAGGGGCTAGGCTATGGCTACACCTTC
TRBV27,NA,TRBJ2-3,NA,CASSLLETGTGLDTQYF,TGTGCCAGCAGCCTCCTTGAAACGGGAACTGGGTTAGATACGCAGTATTTT
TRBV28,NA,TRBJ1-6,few,CASKVNVDNSPLHF,TGTGCCAGCAAAGTTAACGTGGATAATTCACCCCTCCACTTT
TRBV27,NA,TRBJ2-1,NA,CASRGDRIRDPNEQFF,TGTGCCAGCAGGGGGGATCGAATTCGAGATCCCAATGAGCAGTTCTTC
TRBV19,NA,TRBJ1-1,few,CASSIARVANTEAFF,TGTGCCAGTAGTATAGCGAGGGTGGCAAACACTGAAGCTTTCTTT
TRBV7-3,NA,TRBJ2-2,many,CASSLRAGELFF,TGTGCCAGCAGTTTACGAGCCGGGGAGCTGTTTTTT
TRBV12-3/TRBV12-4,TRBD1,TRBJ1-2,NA,CASILDPGQGNYGYTF,TGTGCCAGCATCCTGGACCCGGGACAGGGGAACTATGGCTACACCTTC
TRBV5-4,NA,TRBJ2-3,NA,CASSLSVWAGDTDTQYF,TGTGCCAGCAGCTTGAGTGTGTGGGCCGGTGACACAGATACGCAGTATTTT
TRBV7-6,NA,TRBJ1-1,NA,CASSLVPLDTEAFF,TGTGCCAGCAGCTTAGTGCCCTTGGACACTGAAGCTTTCTTT
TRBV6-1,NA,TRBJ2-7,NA,CASSRGGTSSYEQYF,TGTGCCAGCAGCAGGGGGGGGACGAGCTCCTACGAGCAGTACTTC
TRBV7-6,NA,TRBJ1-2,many,CASRQDASPNYGYTF,TGTGCCAGCAGACAGGACGCATCTCCAAACTATGGCTACACCTTC
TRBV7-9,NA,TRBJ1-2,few,CASSSDAYGYTF,TGTGCCAGCAGCTCTGACGCCTATGGCTACACCTTC
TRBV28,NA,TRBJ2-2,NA,CASKPGHPNTGELFF,TGTGCCAGCAAGCCGGGACACCCGAACACCGGGGAGCTGTTTTTT
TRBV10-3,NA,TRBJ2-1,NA,CATYYLPSSYNEQFF,TGTGCCACCTACTACCTCCCGAGCTCCTACAATGAGCAGTTCTTC
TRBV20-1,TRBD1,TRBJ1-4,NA,CSATGTGGEKLFF,TGCAGTGCCACCGGGACAGGGGGAGAAAAACTGTTTTTT
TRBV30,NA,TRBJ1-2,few,CAWSAGKDGYTF,TGTGCCTGGAGCGCAGGGAAGGATGGCTACACCTTC
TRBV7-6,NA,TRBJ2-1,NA,CASSLASAGAALEQFF,TGTGCCAGCAGCTTAGCGTCCGCAGGGGCCGCTCTAGAGCAGTTCTTC
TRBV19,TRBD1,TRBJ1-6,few,CASSGTGASPLHF,TGTGCCAGCTCCGGGACAGGGGCCTCACCCCTCCACTTT
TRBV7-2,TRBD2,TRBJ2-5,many,CASSTRTSRGETQYF,TGTGCCAGCAGCACCAGGACTAGCCGGGGGGAGACCCAGTACTTC
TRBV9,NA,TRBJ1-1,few,CASSVSANTEAFF,TGTGCCAGCAGCGTATCAGCGAACACTGAAGCTTTCTTT
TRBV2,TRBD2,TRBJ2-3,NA,CASSEALAGDTQYF,TGTGCCAGCAGTGAAGCCCTAGCGGGAGATACGCAGTATTTT
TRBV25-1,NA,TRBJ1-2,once,CASSDWGGLHGYTF,TGTGCCAGCAGTGACTGGGGAGGGCTGCATGGCTACACCTTC
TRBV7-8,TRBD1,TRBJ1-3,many,CASSLTPGQGARDTIYF,TGTGCCAGCAGCTTAACTCCGGGACAGGGGGCAAGGGACACCATATATTTT
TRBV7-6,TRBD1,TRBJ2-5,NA,CASSLGPGQGQETQYF,TGTGCCAGCAGCTTGGGACCTGGACAGGGGCAAGAGACCCAGTACTTC
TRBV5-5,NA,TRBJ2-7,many,CASSLRPSLGLSYEQYF,TGTGCCAGCAGCCTCAGACCTTCATTAGGGCTCTCCTACGAGCAGTACTTC
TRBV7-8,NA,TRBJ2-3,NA,CASSLWGGQTDTQYF,TGTGCCAGCAGCTTATGGGGAGGCCAAACAGATACGCAGTATTTT
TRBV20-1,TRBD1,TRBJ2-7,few,CSARGRLDRAYEQYF,TGCAGTGCTAGAGGCCGGTTAGACAGGGCCTACGAGCAGTACTTC
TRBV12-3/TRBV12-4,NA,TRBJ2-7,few,CASSFELGHGAPAYEQYF,TGTGCCAGCAGTTTTGAGCTGGGACACGGAGCGCCTGCCTACGAGCAGTACTTC
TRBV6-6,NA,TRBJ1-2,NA,CASSYRDKNYGYTF,TGTGCCAGCAGTTACAGGGACAAAAACTATGGCTACACCTTC
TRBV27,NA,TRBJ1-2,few,CASSFGLPNYGYTF,TGTGCCAGCAGTTTTGGTCTACCGAACTATGGCTACACCTTC
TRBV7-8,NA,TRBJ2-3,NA,CASTGTVSPDTQYF,TGTGCCAGCACGGGGACCGTGAGCCCAGATACGCAGTATTTT
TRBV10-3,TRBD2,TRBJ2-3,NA,CAISASGGLSTDTQYF,TGTGCCATCAGTGCTAGCGGGGGGTTAAGCACAGATACGCAGTATTTT
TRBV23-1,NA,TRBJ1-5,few,CASSQQNFPSGTRRSVGQPQHF,TGCGCCAGCAGTCAACAAAATTTCCCCTCGGGCACTCGTAGATCGGTCGGTCAGCCCCAGCATTTT
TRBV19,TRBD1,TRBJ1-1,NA,CATDRGRGTEAFF,TGTGCCACGGACAGGGGGCGAGGTACTGAAGCTTTCTTT
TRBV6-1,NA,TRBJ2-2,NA,CASETIGGANTGELFF,TGTGCCAGCGAGACTATTGGGGGCGCGAACACCGGGGAGCTGTTTTTT
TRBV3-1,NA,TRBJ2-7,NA,CASSQGVGTDF,TGTGCCAGCAGCCAAGGGGTTGGAACGGACTTC
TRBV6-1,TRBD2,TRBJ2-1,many,CASSEGSGGANEQFF,TGTGCCAGCAGTGAAGGGAGCGGGGGGGCCAATGAGCAGTTCTTC
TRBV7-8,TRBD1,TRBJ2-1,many,CASSLRAAGGNEQFF,TGTGCCAGCAGCTTACGGGCGGCAGGGGGAAATGAGCAGTTCTTC
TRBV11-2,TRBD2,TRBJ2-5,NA,CASSRSGGQETQYF,TGTGCCAGCAGCCGTAGCGGGGGACAAGAGACCCAGTACTTC
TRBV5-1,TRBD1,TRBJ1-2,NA,CASSWGTGGSYGYTF,TGCGCCAGCAGCTGGGGGACAGGGGGTTCGTATGGCTACACCTTC
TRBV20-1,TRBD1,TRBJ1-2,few,CSAGGQGIGYTF,TGCAGTGCTGGGGGACAGGGGATTGGCTACACCTTC
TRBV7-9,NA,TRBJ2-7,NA,CASSLARTAEQYF,TGTGCCAGCAGCTTAGCGCGGACCGCCGAGCAGTACTTC
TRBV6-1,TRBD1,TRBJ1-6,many,CASRAGTGNNSPLHF,TGTGCCAGCAGGGCCGGGACAGGGAATAATTCACCCCTCCACTTT